This T cell receptor (beta chain) was sequenced for a study of shared clonotypes between healthy human individuals. Profiling relied on immunoSEQ multiplex PCR, and the TCRdb table lists in-frame clones only, not all of them. The sample yields approximately 810,000 clones, about 91% seen once. Study-level findings and limits: Clonotypes that were shared across a handful of donors made up 4% to 6% of naive CD4 clonotypes.

Worth noting for this clone: The antigen is not known.

The J segment lost 2 bases and the V segment lost 7 bases, leaving 3 bases of the junction unmatched. From germline, CDR1 is SQVTM and CDR2 ANQGSEA. The length of the CDR3 is 12 residues. Naive CD8 isolation took CD45RO-negative cells positively selected for CCR7 and excluded terminally differentiated effector memory CD45RA+ cells. This clonotype was sampled from a man aged 30-40 years in good health. Input material: naive CD8+ T cells sorted from blood. V and J are TRBV29-1 and TRBJ2-7, with 9 bases fitting TRBD1. The DNA of the CDR3 is TGCAGCGGACAGGGGGACGCCTACGAGCAGTACTTC. Protein sequence: CSGQGDAYEQYF.